This T cell receptor (beta chain) was captured by sequencing in a study of technical replicates of blood from a few donors (dated by TCRdb to about 2017). On this clone: Its binding antigen is unknown. Base quality data are lacking; no much larger clone is found one base away.

Library preparation used the immunoSEQ multiplex PCR assay. The clones in this table, taken by TCRdb from immuneACCESS, are in-frame only. Not every clone is retained; where verified, under half of the shortfall comes from an unresolved V gene, and the cause of the rest is unknown. In this sample the table shows about 82,000 clones, just under 95% of which occur a single time. The ten largest clones capture over 0.2% of the sample. The sample consisted of T cells isolated from PBMCs. The receptor was isolated from a human donor in good health.

The CDR3 region has the sequence CASTMMDIQGNTIYF. The DNA is as follows: TGTGCCAGCACTATGATGGACATACAAGGAAACACCATATATTTT. The chain is made from TRBV28 and TRBJ1-3; TRBD1 could be the D gene, as 5 bases match. The CDR3 holds 15 amino acids from the cysteine to the phenylalanine. Only CDR3 DNA is held: 45 bases, read in frame from base 1. CDR1 is given as MDHEN and CDR2 as SYDVKM, both from the germline V gene. The trim is 7 bases for V and 4 bases for J, with a gap of 17 bases between the germline ends.